The 27 T cell receptor beta chains listed next were all sequenced from one sample in a study of T-cell memory formation after mild COVID-19. Each CDR3 protein is one row after TCRdb ran MiXCR on the 5' RACE reads. The data hold roughly 100,000 distinct CDR3 sequences, with more than 10% observed a single time. The sample was PBMCs or a T cell subset sorted from them (not recorded which). All receptors come from an adult woman who had mild COVID-19 (a few samples of this study predate the infection). Cell type and time point are not known.

The CDR3 spells CASSPSTWVNEQFF. Here the CDR3 DNA reads TGTGCCAGCAGCCCATCGACATGGGTCAATGAGCAGTTCTTC. This chain joins TRBV5-6 and TRBJ2-1; D gene unclear. CDR1 and CDR2 (germline): SGHDT, YYEEEE. The CDR3 loop spans 14 amino acids. V lost 4 bases to trimming and J lost 6 bases, with 14 bases between them.

This clonotype counts as medium-sized (0.01 to 0.1%). V usage is TRBV7-6 and J usage is TRBJ1-3, with D hard to call. This CDR3 spans 15 amino acids. V lost 1 base and J 0 bases, leaving 7 bases between the germline ends. CDR1 and CDR2 from the germline V gene are SGHVS and FNYEAQ. The chain's CDR3 is CASSLDPSSGNTIYF. CDR3 DNA sequence: TGTGCCAGCAGCTTAGACCCGAGCTCTGGAAACACCATATATTTT.

This clonotype has ten or more counts. The rearrangement links TRBV4-3 to TRBJ2-1; TRBD2 aligns across 10 bases. There are 15 residues in the CDR3. The J segment lost 7 bases and the V segment lost 3 bases, leaving 6 bases of the junction unmatched. The V gene's germline CDR1 is LGHNA and CDR2 YSLEER. In nucleotides, the CDR3 is TGCGCCAGCAGCCAGGGGACTAGCGACTTAAATGAGCAGTTCTTC. Amino acids: CASSQGTSDLNEQFF.

The chain recombines TRBV3-1 with TRBJ2-7; 14 bases align to TRBD2. Germline loops: CDR1 LGHDT, CDR2 YNNKEL (reference sequence). This CDR3 contains 17 residues. J lost 6 bases, V lost 3 bases, and 10 bases had no gene match. The CDR3 DNA sequence: TGTGCCAGCAGCCACGCCGGGACTAGCGGGAGACCAGGCGAGCAGTACTTC. Translation gives CASSHAGTSGRPGEQYF.

The chain links TRBV25-1 to TRBJ2-1; D remains ambiguous. Looked up from germline, CDR1 is MGHDK and CDR2 is SYGVNS. This CDR3 comprises 13 residues. V was pared by 7 bases and J by 7 bases, with 14 bases between. The CDR3 reads CASIGPYYNEQFF. CDR3 nucleotide sequence: TGTGCCAGCATAGGTCCTTACTATAATGAGCAGTTCTTC.

This clonotype has only a few counts. The rearrangement joins TRBV5-1 to TRBJ1-1, with 7 positions matching TRBD1. The germline CDR1 and CDR2 sequences are SGHRS and YFSETQ. V shed 3 bases, J shed 5 bases, and the junction held 7 bases outside the gene matches. This CDR3 contains 14 residues. CDR3 loop: CASSWEGGVTEAFF. CDR3 bases: TGCGCCAGCAGCTGGGAAGGGGGCGTGACTGAAGCTTTCTTT.

This clonotype was seen a handful of times. J is TRBJ2-5 and V is TRBV27; 8 bases align to TRBD2. The CDR3 covers 15 residues. Looked up from germline, CDR1 is MNHEY and CDR2 is SMNVEV (reference sequence). J lost 2 bases, V lost 8 bases, and 10 bases had no gene match. This CDR3 reads CASGPVAGPQETQYF. CDR3 DNA sequence: TGTGCCAGCGGGCCGGTAGCGGGGCCACAAGAGACCCAGTACTTC.

A few counts support this clonotype. This chain joins TRBV12-3 or TRBV12-4 and TRBJ2-3; 9 bases align to TRBD1. This CDR3 is 14 amino acids long. V trimming: 5 bases; J trimming: 2 bases; junction bases outside the gene matches: 2. CDR3 DNA sequence: TGTGCCAGCAGTGGGACAGGGCCCACAGATACGCAGTATTTT. Its protein is CASSGTGPTDTQYF.

This clonotype was found a few times. J is TRBJ2-7 and V is TRBV4-3; 7 bases agree with TRBD2. V dropped 1 base and J dropped 4; count of bases not matched to a gene: 4. Looked up from germline, CDR1 is LGHNA and CDR2 is YSLEER. The CDR3 is 14 residues long. CDR3 in amino acids: CASSQAGGLYEQYF. The CDR3 DNA is TGCGCCAGCAGCCAAGCGGGAGGTCTATACGAGCAGTACTTC.

The sample holds a few counts of this clonotype. The chain recombines TRBV7-6 with TRBJ2-3, with 9 positions matching TRBD2. This CDR3 contains 17 residues. The J segment lost 5 bases and the V segment lost 5 bases, leaving 14 bases of the junction unmatched. Germline V gene lookup returns CDR1 SGHVS and CDR2 FNYEAQ. CDR3 loop: CASSLGGGGAWVDTQYF. The DNA of the CDR3 is TGTGCCAGCAGCCTAGGAGGCGGGGGGGCCTGGGTAGATACGCAGTATTTT.

This clonotype was picked up a small number of times. The CDR3 DNA reads as TGTGCCAGCAGTTACTTGGGAGCCTATGGCTACACCTTC. It yields the protein CASSYLGAYGYTF. J is TRBJ1-2 and V is TRBV6-5; D gene ambiguous. The germline V gene has CDR1 MNHEY and CDR2 SVGAGI. V lost 1 base and J lost 4, with 7 bases in between. The CDR3 extends over 13 amino acids.

In this sample, this clonotype turned up a few times. The chain is built from TRBV27 and TRBJ2-2; a weak D match, TRBD1 (6 bases). The CDR3 runs 14 residues. Germline assignment: CDR1 MNHEY and CDR2 SMNVEV (reference sequence). V lost 1 base and J lost 4, with 7 bases in between. CDR3 nucleotide sequence: TGTGCCAGCAGTTTATTAGGGGGCACCGGGGAGCTGTTTTTT. Encoded protein: CASSLLGGTGELFF.

The chain joins TRBV20-1 to TRBJ2-7; D is possibly TRBD2 (6 bases). This CDR3 region has 15 residues. The V end was cut by 1 base, the J end by 4 bases, with 17 bases between. Germline CDR1 DFQATT, CDR2 SNEGSKA (reference sequence). CDR3 residues: CSARVVRRGLYEQYF. DNA for the CDR3: TGCAGTGCTAGAGTGGTAAGGCGGGGACTTTACGAGCAGTACTTC.

In this sample, this clonotype turned up a few times. The chain couples TRBV20-1 to TRBJ2-1, with D possibly being TRBD2 (5 bases). CDR3 size: 13 residues. V was pared by 0 bases and J by 10 bases, with 13 bases between. Germline V gene data show CDR1 as DFQATT and CDR2 as SNEGSKA (reference sequence). CDR3: CSARDSSVPEQFF. The CDR3 bases are TGCAGTGCTAGAGATAGTAGCGTACCCGAGCAGTTCTTC.

This clonotype was seen a few times. The chain carries TRBV9 and TRBJ2-5; D may match TRBD1 or TRBD2 (5 bases each). Germline loops: CDR1 SGDLS, CDR2 YYNGEE. The CDR3 runs to 13 residues. Trimming cost V 3 bases and J 8 bases, with 14 bases left between them. The CDR3: CASSGDLRETQYF. CDR3 nucleotide sequence: TGTGCCAGCAGCGGGGACCTCCGGGAAACCCAGTACTTC. The full variable domain, in which reference TRBV9 and TRBJ2-5 provide the parts outside the CDR3, is DSGVTQTPKHLITATGQRVTLRCSPRSGDLSVYWYQQSLDQGLQFLIQYYNGEERAKGNILERFSAQQFPDLHSELNLSSLELGDSALYFCASSGDLRETQYFGPGTRLLVL.

The V gene is TRBV4-1, the J gene TRBJ1-4; D is undetermined. The CDR3 is 16 amino acids. Per the germline V gene, CDR1 is MGHRA and CDR2 is YSYEKL. The ends were cut back, 4 bases at V and 4 bases at J, with 16 bases in the middle. CDR3 amino acids: CASSRERAAVNEKLFF. The CDR3 bases are TGCGCCAGCAGCCGGGAGAGGGCTGCCGTTAATGAAAAACTGTTTTTT.

This clonotype was detected ten times or more. The chain recombines TRBV20-1 with TRBJ2-7; D not resolved. Trimming cost V 3 bases and J 0 bases, with 6 bases left between them. This CDR3 is 12 amino acids long. CDR1 DFQATT and CDR2 SNEGSKA come from the germline V gene (reference sequence). CDR3 loop: CSASSISYEQYF. The DNA of the CDR3 is TGCAGTGCTAGTAGCATCTCCTACGAGCAGTACTTC.

The V gene is TRBV5-6, the J gene TRBJ1-6; 9 bases agree with TRBD1. This CDR3 has 16 residues. Per germline, CDR1 SGHDT and CDR2 YYEEEE. The V gene end was trimmed by 4 bases and the J gene end by 8 bases; junction bases not matched to a gene: 10. The CDR3 here is CASSPNGQGSYSPLHF. CDR3 nucleotides: TGTGCCAGCAGCCCGAATGGACAGGGGAGTTATTCACCCCTCCACTTT.

This clonotype occurred many times. The chain links TRBV11-3 to TRBJ2-7; 7 nucleotides align to TRBD1. The ends lost 5 bases at V and 0 bases at J; junction bases unmatched: 4. Germline loops: CDR1 SGHNT, CDR2 YENEEA. The CDR3 runs to 14 residues. CDR3 nucleotide sequence: TGTGCCAGCAGCCCCCGGGACAGCTCCTACGAGCAGTACTTC. Translated, it gives CASSPRDSSYEQYF.

V is TRBV6-6 and J is TRBJ1-6; possibly TRBD1 for D (5 bases). The CDR3 has 15 residues. The V and J ends lost 3 bases and 10 bases respectively, with 16 bases between them. Germline CDR1 reads MNHNY; CDR2 reads SVGAGI (reference sequence). CDR3 residues: CASSYSKGLESPLHF. CDR3 bases: TGTGCCAGCAGTTATAGTAAGGGGTTAGAGTCACCCCTCCACTTT.

This clonotype came up a few times. V gene TRBV5-1 combines with J gene TRBJ2-3; D tentatively fits TRBD1 or TRBD2 (5 bases each). V lost 4 bases and J lost 4, with 16 bases in between. The germline CDR1 and CDR2 sequences are SGHRS and YFSETQ. This CDR3 region has 15 residues. The CDR3 DNA reads TGCGCCAGCAGCCGGGGCCTCGCCCCCCCAGATACGCAGTATTTT. Its translation is CASSRGLAPPDTQYF. Full variable domain (rest looked up from reference TRBV5-1 and TRBJ2-3): KAGVTQTPRYLIKTRGQQVTLSCSPISGHRSVSWYQQTPGQGLQFLFEYFSETQRNKGNFPGRFSGRQFSNSRSEMNVSTLELGDSALYLCASSRGLAPPDTQYFGPGTRLTVL.

This clonotype was counted between two and nine times. V is TRBV6-5 and J is TRBJ2-5, with D possibly matching TRBD1 (6 bases). CDR3 length equals 14 residues. The germline V and J ends were trimmed by 6 bases and 0 bases, with 11 bases remaining between them. Looked up from germline, CDR1 is MNHEY and CDR2 is SVGAGI. The CDR3 loop reads CASSLTGYQETQYF. Written as DNA, the CDR3 is TGTGCCAGCAGCCTAACAGGGTACCAAGAGACCCAGTACTTC.

For the CDR3, the DNA is TGTGCCAGCAGCACAGGGCCCCAGACCCAGTACTTC. It yields the protein CASSTGPQTQYF. This sequence joins TRBV7-9 and TRBJ2-5, with a possible D match to TRBD1 (6 bases). CDR1 is SEHNR and CDR2 is FQNEAQ in the germline V gene (reference sequence). Trimming left V 5 bases short and J 6 bases short, with 10 bases between. This CDR3 is 12 amino acids long. Combining the CDR3 with reference TRBV7-9 and TRBJ2-5 gives the whole variable domain DTGVSQNPRHKITKRGQNVTFRCDPISEHNRLYWYRQTLGQGPEFLTYFQNEAQLEKSRLLSDRFSAERPKGSFSTLEIQRTEQGDSAMYLCASSTGPQTQYFGPGTRLLVL.

The chain uses TRBV7-2 and TRBJ2-3, with D perhaps matching TRBD2 (5 bases). V dropped 6 bases and J dropped 1 base, with 14 bases sitting between them. Germline-derived CDR1 and CDR2 are SGHTA and FQGNSA. CDR3 length equals 15 residues. Written as DNA, the CDR3 is TGTGCCAGCAGGGAAGGACTGCAGGGCACAGATACGCAGTATTTT. It encodes CASREGLQGTDTQYF.

A remark on this clonotype: Mismatch with germline at one junction end may stem from a read error. J is TRBJ2-4 and V is TRBV11-2; TRBD1 matches 8 bases. CDR1 and CDR2 from the germline V gene are SGHAT and FQNNGV. The CDR3 totals 12 residues. CDR3 residues: CASSLITGTGSF. Written as DNA, the CDR3 is TGTGCCAGCAGCTTGATCACCGGGACAGGTTCTTTC.

The table lists this clonotype with a few counts. One junction end does not reproduce the germline sequence, and a read error may be involved. This chain links TRBV2 with TRBJ2-7, with TRBD1 matching over 8 bases. The CDR3 is 15 residues long. Per the germline V gene, CDR1 is SNHLY and CDR2 is FYNNEI. In nucleotides, the CDR3 is TGTGCCAGCAGAGAAGGACAGGGAGTCCCCTACGAGCAGTACTTC. Its protein product is CASREGQGVPYEQYF. Supplemented by reference TRBV2 and TRBJ2-7, the full variable domain reads EPEVTQTPSHQVTQMGQEVILRCVPISNHLYFYWYRQILGQKVEFLVSFYNNEISEKSEIFDDQFSVERPDGSNFTLKIRSTKLEDSAMYFCASREGQGVPYEQYFGPGTRLTVT.

The J gene is TRBJ1-1, the V gene TRBV25-1; the D gene is possibly TRBD1 (5 bases). CDR1 is MGHDK and CDR2 is SYGVNS in the germline V gene. V was shortened by 8 bases and J by 4 bases, with 14 bases between the two germline ends. The CDR3 contains 13 residues. CDR3 in DNA: TGTGCCAGCGTTCAGGGTGGGGGCACTGAAGCTTTCTTT. Amino acid sequence: CASVQGGGTEAFF.